This TCR beta chain was found in a study of response to subunit inactivated influenza vaccine. General study points: The authors suggested that every seasonal influenza vaccination recruits few new T cells.

This clonotype was observed a handful of times. Its antigen is currently unknown. From germline, CDR1 is LGHNA and CDR2 YNFKEQ. This CDR3 is 16 amino acids long. The V gene end was trimmed by 4 bases and the J gene end by 4 bases; junction bases not matched to a gene: 5. TCRdb ran MiXCR on the RT-PCR reads and lists one entry per CDR3 protein. The sample carries some 850,000 distinct CDR3 sequences, roughly 18% recorded once. This chain joins TRBV4-2 and TRBJ2-1; TRBD2 matches 12 bases. The sequence derives from a man in his fifties or sixties who received an inactivated influenza vaccine. The sample was PBMCs from blood, taken 5 to 6 days after vaccination. CDR3 sequence reads: CASSRQTSGGYNEQFF. CDR3 coding DNA: TGTGCCAGCAGCCGCCAGACTAGCGGGGGTTACAATGAGCAGTTCTTC.